The rows below give T cell receptor beta chains drawn from one sample of a study of cytomegalovirus exposure and HLA in healthy donors. Only in-frame clones appear in the TCRdb table, and some are missing; sequencing was by immunoSEQ multiplex PCR. The sample has tens of thousands of clones, around 53% seen once. Sequencing was performed on PBMCs. Receptors were obtained from a woman between 40 and 55 years old in good health and CMV-seropositive. The conserved cysteine and the conserved F or W are not part of the CDR3 here. A clone size is listed for some rows: how often the clone was seen (once, few, many), or a class if it is expanded.

j_call v_call clone_size cdr3_aa
TRBJ1-1 TRBV5-1 large ASSSKTGVNTEAF
TRBJ1-3 TRBV7-9 . ASSLEAGRNTIY
TRBJ1-1 TRBV4-3 . ASSQLAGRNTEAF
TRBJ2-7 TRBV6-1 many ASSEALDSTYEQY
TRBJ2-1 TRBV6-4 few ASSREVGPTYNEQF
TRBJ1-1 TRBV29-1 few SVSRTESEAF
TRBJ2-7 TRBV10-3 . AISGSNSPSYEQY
TRBJ1-4 TRBV5-1 . ASSSGQNNEKLF
TRBJ1-5 TRBV6-1 . ASSARGETNQPQH
TRBJ1-2 TRBV2 . ASSTYNYGYT
TRBJ1-6 TRBV28 . ASSPRDRMASPLH
TRBJ2-1 TRBV7-6 . ASSLPLGEQF
TRBJ1-6 TRBV2 . ASSAETGVNSPLH
TRBJ2-3 TRBV7-8 . ASSYDKSNTDTQY
TRBJ2-5 TRBV2 . ASSESYGLASGLETQY
TRBJ1-5 TRBV15 . ATSSTGAYSNQPQH
TRBJ1-5 TRBV7-2 once ASSSQWGRDQPQH
TRBJ1-1 TRBV28 few ANSRGNTEAF
TRBJ1-2 TRBV5-6 . ASSLRGEGHGYT
TRBJ1-6 TRBV10-3 . AISGSSYNSPLH
TRBJ2-5 TRBV18 . ASSPSTGGQETQY
TRBJ1-5 TRBV7-9 . ASSSPGQGNQPQH
TRBJ2-2 TRBV7-3 . ASSYRATGELF
TRBJ2-7 TRBV20-1 . SAALLYEQY
TRBJ2-7 TRBV7-8 . ASSPPSQSSYEQY
TRBJ2-7 TRBV7-2 few ASSYDREDYEQY
TRBJ1-1 TRBV5-1 many ASSWTNTNTEAF
TRBJ1-6 TRBV10-1 few ASSERQNSPLH
TRBJ2-5 TRBV2 few ASSPGQETQY
TRBJ1-3 TRBV29-1 . SVSTGAGTIY
TRBJ2-1 TRBV4-3 few ASSQFFTGGNNEQF
TRBJ2-7 TRBV7-2 . ASSLAPTSAREQY
TRBJ1-5 TRBV6-1 . ASNLSRQPQH
TRBJ2-2 TRBV10-3 few AISKTGGANTGELF
TRBJ2-2 TRBV30 . AWSAGGTVTGELF
TRBJ1-4 TRBV7-6 once ASSTRQGPREKLF
TRBJ2-3 TRBV7-2 once ASSLLTNTDTQY
TRBJ2-7 TRBV2 . ASSDRYSYEQY
TRBJ2-7 TRBV6-1 medium-sized ASSEGVGSDEQY
TRBJ2-3 TRBV6-6 . AHRGGTDTQY
TRBJ1-2 TRBV28 . ASSDGTAYGYT
TRBJ1-2 TRBV6-1 once ASSEALRQGGGYT
TRBJ2-1 TRBV11-2 . ASSREGNSYNEQF
TRBJ2-7 TRBV10-3 . AISVTGTGVEEEQY
TRBJ2-5 TRBV15 . ATSRGRGSGGSQETQY
TRBJ2-3 TRBV7-2 . ASSLRYLRPGGHADTQY
TRBJ1-6 TRBV13 . ASSLRQGYGSPLH
TRBJ2-1 TRBV2 once ASSEEGGNYNEQF
TRBJ1-2 TRBV18 . ASSQGAGYGYT
TRBJ1-3 TRBV25-1 few ASSDGVWVGNTIY
TRBJ2-5 TRBV7-2 . ASSLVVGMYQETQY
TRBJ1-1 TRBV19 . ASILGALNTEAF
TRBJ1-1 TRBV7-3 . ASSFGGNTEAF
TRBJ1-4 TRBV9 . ASSVLPTNEKLF
TRBJ2-4 TRBV5-1 . ASSLLPSGGQLAKNIQY
TRBJ2-1 TRBV9 . ASSVGAGGNEQF
TRBJ1-2 TRBV5-6 . ASSGSTGIYGYT
TRBJ2-7 TRBV14 . ASSQDSIKQY
TRBJ1-2 TRBV5-4 . ASSLEGGEVGYT